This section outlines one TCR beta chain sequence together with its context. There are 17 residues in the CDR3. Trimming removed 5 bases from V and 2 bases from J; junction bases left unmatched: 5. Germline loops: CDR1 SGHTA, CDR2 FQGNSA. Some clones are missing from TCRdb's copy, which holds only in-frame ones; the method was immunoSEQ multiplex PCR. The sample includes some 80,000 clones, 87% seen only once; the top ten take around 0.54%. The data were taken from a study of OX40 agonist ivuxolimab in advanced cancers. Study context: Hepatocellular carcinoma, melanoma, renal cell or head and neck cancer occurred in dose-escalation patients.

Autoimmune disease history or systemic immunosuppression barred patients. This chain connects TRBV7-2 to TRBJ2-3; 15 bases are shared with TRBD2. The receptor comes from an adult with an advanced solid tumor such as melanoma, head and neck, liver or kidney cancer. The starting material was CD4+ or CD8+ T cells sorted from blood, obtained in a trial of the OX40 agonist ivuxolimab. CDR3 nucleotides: TGTGCCAGCAGCACGGGACTAGCGGGGGGCCACACAGATACGCAGTATTTT. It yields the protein CASSTGLAGGHTDTQYF. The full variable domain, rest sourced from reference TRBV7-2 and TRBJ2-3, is GAGVSQSPSNKVTEKGKDVELRCDPISGHTALYWYRQSLGQGLEFLIYFQGNSAPDKSGLPSDRFSAERTGGSVSTLTIQRTQQEDSAVYLCASSTGLAGGHTDTQYFGPGTRLTVL.